The rows below give T cell receptor beta chains drawn from one sample of a study of graft-versus-host responses after intestinal transplantation. The protocol was immunoSEQ multiplex PCR, while the TCRdb copy is restricted to in-frame clones and leaves out a portion. This sample has approximately 12,000 clones, with approximately 84% found just once. Sequenced here: PBMCs, sampled roughly 310 days after intestinal transplant. Receptor source: a human patient who received an intestinal transplant, so some T cells may come from the graft donor. Each CDR3 is given with its conserved first and last residue. The D gene is left open where the match is weak. The size entry is marked missing in some rows and otherwise reads once, few, many or a size class.

d_gene	j_gene	v_gene	abundance	CDR3nt	CDR3aa
NA	TRBJ1-6	TRBV5-1	NA	TGCGCCAGCAGCTTGGCCCCGCCAGGGTTAGGTTCACCCCTCCACTTT	CASSLAPPGLGSPLHF
TRBD2	TRBJ2-2	TRBV28	NA	TGTGCCAGCAGTTTATTAGGACTAGCGGGACGCAGGAACACCGGGGAGCTGTTTTTT	CASSLLGLAGRRNTGELFF
NA	TRBJ2-7	TRBV6-1	NA	TGTGCCACCCTGAGGTATAATTACGAGCAGTACTTC	CATLRYNYEQYF
NA	TRBJ1-3	TRBV19	NA	TGTGCCAGTAGTCGCCTCGGGGTGACGAACACCATATATTTT	CASSRLGVTNTIYF
NA	TRBJ2-5	TRBV5-6	NA	TGTGCCAGCAGCTCCGGTGGCCCAAGGACCCAGTACTTC	CASSSGGPRTQYF
TRBD2	TRBJ2-3	TRBV30	NA	TGTGGGCGGGAGACGGGAGATATGCAGTATTTT	CGRETGDMQYF
TRBD1	TRBJ1-1	TRBV9	NA	TGTGCCAGCAGCGCCTCCGGGACAGGGGGCACTGAAGCTTTCTTT	CASSASGTGGTEAFF
TRBD2	TRBJ2-2	TRBV18	NA	TGTGCCAGCTCGCCTACGGGACTAAACACCGGGGAGCTGTTTTTT	CASSPTGLNTGELFF
TRBD1	TRBJ2-3	TRBV11-2	once	TGTGCCAGCAGCCCTACAGGGGACGGCACAGATACGCAGTATTTT	CASSPTGDGTDTQYF
NA	TRBJ1-1	TRBV7-3	NA	TGTGCCAGCAGCCTGGGGACGGCTGAAGCTTTCTTT	CASSLGTAEAFF
NA	TRBJ2-3	TRBV29-1	NA	TGCAGCGTTGGGAAACCAGTAACAGATACGCAGTATTTT	CSVGKPVTDTQYF
TRBD2	TRBJ2-1	TRBV10-3	NA	TGTGCCATCAGTGGGGCGGGAGCCTACAATGAGCAGTTCTTC	CAISGAGAYNEQFF
NA	TRBJ1-2	TRBV25-1	few	TGTGCCAGCAGTGAACTTTATGGCTACACCTTC	CASSELYGYTF
TRBD1	TRBJ1-1	TRBV10-1	NA	TGCGCCAGCAGTAACCACAGGGGGAACACTGAAGCTTTCTTT	CASSNHRGNTEAFF
NA	TRBJ2-1	TRBV12-5	once	TGTGCTAGTGGCCGAGGGACTAGTTGGGACAGCTCCTACAATGAGCAGTTCTTC	CASGRGTSWDSSYNEQFF
TRBD2	TRBJ2-4	TRBV18	NA	TGTGCCAGCTCACCAATTCCTAGCGGAAGAGTAGCCAAAAACATTCAGTACTTC	CASSPIPSGRVAKNIQYF
NA	TRBJ1-4	TRBV30	NA	TGTGCCTGGAGTGTCCCCCCGACTAATGAAAAACTGTTTTTT	CAWSVPPTNEKLFF
NA	TRBJ1-4	TRBV30	NA	TGTGCCTGGAGTGTACCAGGAGACGTGAATGAAAAACTGTTTTTT	CAWSVPGDVNEKLFF
TRBD1	TRBJ1-1	TRBV5-1	once	TGCGCCAGCAGCTTCAGGGGGCTCTCTGAAGCTTTCTTT	CASSFRGLSEAFF
NA	TRBJ2-7	TRBV27	NA	TGTGCCAGCAGTCTAGCCGGGGGTACCTACGAGCAGTACTTC	CASSLAGGTYEQYF
TRBD2	TRBJ2-5	TRBV4-1	once	TGCGCCAGCAGCCAAGCGGGAGGTGAGACCCAGTACTTC	CASSQAGGETQYF
NA	TRBJ2-3	TRBV6-5	NA	TGTGCCAGCTGCAAGTTACGACTTAGCACAGATACGCAGTATTTT	CASCKLRLSTDTQYF